A single sample is the source of the 9 T cell receptor beta chains below, sequenced in a study of blood T cell repertoires in COVID-19. TCRdb's table, derived via immunoSEQ multiplex PCR, lists solely in-frame clones and lacks some. The table shows about 320,000 clones, with around 84% occurring only once. Sample: PBMCs or T cells enriched from blood (not recorded which). The receptors stem from a young woman who had recovered from COVID-19.

The J gene is TRBJ2-3, the V gene TRBV6-1, with TRBD1 as a possible D gene (6 bases). CDR3 length: 16 amino acids. Germline V gene data show CDR1 as MNHNS and CDR2 as SASEGT. V was clipped by 1 base and J by 1 base, with 12 bases between them. CDR3 region: CASSEVGKGGTDTQYF. The CDR3 coding sequence is TGTGCCAGCAGTGAAGTGGGCAAGGGGGGCACAGATACGCAGTATTTT.

The rearrangement joins TRBV5-8 to TRBJ1-5; 7 bases align to TRBD1. The CDR3 has 17 residues. CDR1 is SGHTS, CDR2 YDEGEE, per germline. V lost 1 base to trimming and J lost 0 bases; unmatched junction nucleotides: 7. The DNA of the CDR3 is TGTGCCAGCAGCTTGTCGCAGGGGGGCTATAGCAATCAGCCCCAGCATTTT. Protein sequence: CASSLSQGGYSNQPQHF.

The J gene is TRBJ2-7, the V gene TRBV7-2, with 10 bases identical to TRBD2. The CDR3 has 15 amino acids. Germline CDR1 is SGHTA and CDR2 is FQGNSA. V lost 1 base to trimming and J lost 7 bases; unmatched junction nucleotides: 7. DNA of the CDR3: TGTGCCAGCAGCTTAGATTTAGCGGGAGGCTGGGAGCAGTACTTC. Translation gives CASSLDLAGGWEQYF.

The chain recombines TRBV21-1 with TRBJ1-1; TRBD1, the D gene given by the table, was not confirmed from the DNA. TRBV21-1 is an annotated pseudogene. The CDR3 has 13 amino acids. DNA for the CDR3: TGTGCCATCCACAGGGGACTGAACACTGAAGCTTTCTTT. This encodes CAIHRGLNTEAFF.

V and J are TRBV7-8 and TRBJ2-1, with TRBD2 matching 11 bases. This CDR3 region has 16 residues. V shed 3 bases, J shed 7 bases, and the junction held 8 bases outside the gene matches. Germline loops: CDR1 SGHVS, CDR2 FQNEAQ. The CDR3 here is CASSLRLAGLSNEQFF. The CDR3 DNA sequence: TGTGCCAGCAGCTTGCGACTAGCGGGATTGTCGAATGAGCAGTTCTTC.

For the CDR3, the DNA is TGTGCCAGTACTGGCAGCTACAATGAGCAGTTCTTC. It translates to CASTGSYNEQFF. J is TRBJ2-1 and V is TRBV19; D is uncertain. Trimming stripped 7 bases from V and 3 bases from J, with 7 bases between. The germline CDR1 and CDR2 sequences are LNHDA and SQIVND (reference sequence). CDR3 size: 12 residues. The full variable domain, its missing parts supplied by reference TRBV19 and TRBJ2-1, is DGGITQSPKYLFRKEGQNVTLSCEQNLNHDAMYWYRQDPGQGLRLIYYSQIVNDFQKGDIAEGYSVSREKKESFPLTVTSAQKNPTAFYLCASTGSYNEQFFGPGTRLTVL.

This clone was seen only once. The chain combines TRBV27 with TRBJ2-2, with D possibly matching TRBD2 (6 bases). CDR3 length: 16 residues. CDR1 is MNHEY and CDR2 is SMNVEV in the germline V gene (reference sequence). Trimming pared 6 bases from V and 1 base from J, leaving 15 bases between. The CDR3 DNA follows: TGTGCCAGCAGATTCCATGGAGGGGTGAACACCGGGGAGCTGTTTTTT. This codes for CASRFHGGVNTGELFF.

Details on this clone: Germline and junction disagree at one end, which may indicate a read error. The chain employs TRBV18 and TRBJ1-2; 7 bases match TRBD1. CDR1 and CDR2 from the germline V gene are KGHSH and LQKENI. The CDR3 has 15 amino acids. The CDR3, as DNA: TGTACCAGCTCACCCATGACAGGGCCGAACTATGGCTACACCTTC. Translation gives CTSSPMTGPNYGYTF.

V usage is TRBV7-6 and J usage is TRBJ2-5; 10 bases agree with TRBD2. Germline CDR1 SGHVS, CDR2 FNYEAQ. V trimming: 6 bases; J trimming: 3 bases; junction bases outside the gene matches: 7. This CDR3 is built from 15 residues. For the CDR3, the DNA is TGTGCCAGCAGAACAATCGGGACTAGCGAAGAGACCCAGTACTTC. It yields the protein CASRTIGTSEETQYF.